Following are 14 T cell receptor beta chains from one sample sequenced in a study of blood T cell repertoires in COVID-19 (dated by TCRdb to the early 2020s). Library creation used the immunoSEQ multiplex PCR assay. TCRdb retrieved this table from immuneACCESS and kept in-frame rearrangements only. Not all clones are present; in checked studies, unresolved V genes account for under half, and no reason is known for the remainder. Across this sample there are 210,000 or so clones, with 90% seen only once. The ten largest clones add up to less than 3% of the sample. The sample consisted of peripheral blood. These receptors all stem from a man under 40 with COVID-19, enrolled during active disease.

The CDR3 here is CASSDTPPGMVNSPLHF. The CDR3 coding sequence is TGTGCCAGCAGTGACACCCCTCCAGGGATGGTTAATTCACCCCTCCACTTT. This sequence joins TRBV25-1 and TRBJ1-6; possible D gene TRBD1, 5 bases. Per the germline V gene, CDR1 is MGHDK and CDR2 is SYGVNS. The V end lost 3 bases, the J end lost 6 bases, and 18 bases lay between the germline ends. CDR3 length: 17 residues.

V usage is TRBV7-2 and J usage is TRBJ1-5; 7 nucleotides match TRBD1. Germline values: CDR1 SGHTA, CDR2 FQGNSA. The CDR3 extends over 15 amino acids. V lost 2 bases, J lost 4 bases, and 5 bases stayed unmatched. The CDR3, as DNA: TGTGCCAGCAGCTTACAGGGGGACAAAAATCAGCCCCAGCATTTT. This codes for CASSLQGDKNQPQHF.

In nucleotides, the CDR3 is TGTGCCATCACGGCGGCAGTTGAAGAGACCCAGTACTTC. This translates into CAITAAVEETQYF. This sequence joins TRBV10-3 and TRBJ2-5; D gene uncertain. Germline loops: CDR1 ENHRY, CDR2 SYGVKD. V was pared by 7 bases and J by 3 bases, with 12 bases between. There are 13 residues in the CDR3.

This chain joins TRBV6-5 and TRBJ2-7, with D perhaps matching TRBD2 (7 bases). This CDR3 contains 11 residues. Germline CDR1 reads MNHEY; CDR2 reads SVGAGI. V lost 7 bases to trimming and J lost 7 bases, with 11 bases between them. CDR3 bases: TGTGCCAGCAAAAGGGGGGGTGAGCAGTACTTC. It yields the protein CASKRGGEQYF.

The rearrangement uses TRBV5-5 and TRBJ1-2; 12 nucleotides align to TRBD1. CDR1 SGHKS and CDR2 YYEKEE come from the germline V gene (reference sequence). The CDR3 is made up of 17 amino acids. V gave up 4 bases and J gave up 8 bases; unmatched junction bases: 15. CDR3 in DNA: TGTGCCAGCAGCCCCGGGACAGGGGGCGATTTTGCCCAAGGCTACACCTTC. Encoded protein: CASSPGTGGDFAQGYTF.

CDR3 nucleotide sequence: TGTGCCAGCAGTCCTAGCGCCCAACCCTACGAGCAGTACTTC. As protein: CASSPSAQPYEQYF. The J gene is TRBJ2-7, the V gene TRBV27; TRBD2 is a possible D gene (6 bases). The CDR3 spans 14 residues. Trimming removed 5 bases at V and 2 bases at J, with 13 bases between. Germline V gene sequence: CDR1 MNHEY, CDR2 SMNVEV (reference sequence).

The chain carries TRBV18 and TRBJ1-6, with 7 bases matching TRBD1. CDR1 KGHSH and CDR2 LQKENI come from the germline V gene. V trimming: 1 base; J trimming: 5 bases; junction bases outside the gene matches: 2. The CDR3 totals 15 residues. The CDR3 DNA is TGTGCCAGCTCACCACAGGGGGCTAATAATTCACCCCTCCACTTT. The encoded protein is CASSPQGANNSPLHF.

V gene TRBV5-1 combines with J gene TRBJ1-1; TRBD1 might be the D (5 bases). This CDR3 comprises 15 residues. Germline V CDR1 and CDR2: SGHRS, YFSETQ. Trimming took off 0 bases at V and 1 base at J, with 10 bases between the two ends. The CDR3 reads CASSLAPGRNTEAFF. The CDR3 nucleotides read TGCGCCAGCAGCTTGGCCCCAGGGCGGAACACTGAAGCTTTCTTT.

The chain joins TRBV5-6 to TRBJ2-2; D perhaps matches TRBD1 (6 bases). Trimming pared 4 bases from V and 8 bases from J, leaving 15 bases between. CDR1 is SGHDT and CDR2 is YYEEEE in the germline V gene. The CDR3 has 14 amino acids. The CDR3 spells CASSPMTGVGELFF. CDR3 nucleotides: TGTGCCAGCAGCCCCATGACAGGTGTGGGGGAGCTGTTTTTT.

For the CDR3, the DNA is TGTGCCAGCAGCGCCGGACTAGCGAGAGAGACCCAGTACTTC. It codes for CASSAGLARETQYF. The J gene is TRBJ2-5, the V gene TRBV9; 9 bases are shared with TRBD2. Germline CDR1 is SGDLS and CDR2 is YYNGEE. V gave up 3 bases and J gave up 4 bases; unmatched junction bases: 4. CDR3 length: 14 amino acids.

This clone was picked up a small number of times. The genes are TRBV7-9 and TRBJ2-1; D not resolved. Per germline, CDR1 SEHNR and CDR2 FQNEAQ (reference sequence). This CDR3 comprises 13 residues. Deletions cut 0 bases from V and 6 bases from J, with 6 bases between. The DNA for the CDR3 is TGTGCCAGCAGCTTAGCCAATCCCAATGAGCAGTTCTTC. As protein: CASSLANPNEQFF.

V is TRBV14 and J is TRBJ2-5; TRBD1 aligns across 8 bases. The germline gives CDR1 SGHDN, CDR2 FVKESK. The CDR3 consists of 16 residues. After removal of 3 bases from V and 6 bases from J, the junction contained 12 bases not matched to a gene. CDR3 coding DNA: TGTGCCAGCAGCCATTCTGGACAGGGCCTTCGGCAGACCCAGTACTTC. It translates to CASSHSGQGLRQTQYF.

The sample holds a few counts of this clone. The V and J genes are TRBV19 and TRBJ1-4; D not resolved. This CDR3 spans 12 amino acids. V dropped 7 bases and J dropped 4 bases, with 7 bases sitting between them. Germline V CDR1 and CDR2: LNHDA, SQIVND (reference sequence). The CDR3 DNA is TGTGCCAGTACCGGGTTTAATGAAAAACTGTTTTTT. Translation: CASTGFNEKLFF.

The rearrangement joins TRBV27 to TRBJ1-1; D remains unclear. Germline V CDR1 and CDR2: MNHEY, SMNVEV (reference sequence). V lost 1 base to trimming and J lost 3 bases, with 6 bases between them. The length of the CDR3 is 13 residues. The CDR3 reads CASSLFRYTEAFF. CDR3 bases: TGTGCCAGCAGTTTATTCAGGTACACTGAAGCTTTCTTT.